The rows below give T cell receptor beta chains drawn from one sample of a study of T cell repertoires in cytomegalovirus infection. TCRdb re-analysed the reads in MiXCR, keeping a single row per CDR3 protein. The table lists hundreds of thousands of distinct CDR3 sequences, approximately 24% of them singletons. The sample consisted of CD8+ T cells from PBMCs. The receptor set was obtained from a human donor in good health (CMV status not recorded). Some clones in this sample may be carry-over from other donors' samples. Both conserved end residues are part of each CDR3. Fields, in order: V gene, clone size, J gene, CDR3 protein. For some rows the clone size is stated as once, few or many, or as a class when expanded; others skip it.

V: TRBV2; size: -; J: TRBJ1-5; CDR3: CAGGTVVRDQPQHF
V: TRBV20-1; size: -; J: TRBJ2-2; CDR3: CSAKGLAGVHGELFF
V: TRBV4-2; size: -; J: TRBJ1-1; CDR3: CASSPSGGANTEAFF
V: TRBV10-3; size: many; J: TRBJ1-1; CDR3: CAVKGQGANTEAFF
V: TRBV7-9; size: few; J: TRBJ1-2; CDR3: CASSLSYGDYGYTF
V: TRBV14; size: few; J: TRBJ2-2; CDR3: CASSHLRGHYTGELFF
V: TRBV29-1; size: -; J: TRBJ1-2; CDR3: CSVESRQGYGYTF
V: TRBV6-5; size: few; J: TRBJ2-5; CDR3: CASSYSNVAWGTETQYF
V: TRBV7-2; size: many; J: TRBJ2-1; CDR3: CASSSPGQALSSYNEQFF
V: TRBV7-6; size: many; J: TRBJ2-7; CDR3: CASSSGLAGGADHEQYF
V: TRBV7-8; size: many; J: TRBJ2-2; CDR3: CASSSPTGELFF
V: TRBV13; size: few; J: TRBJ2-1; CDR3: CASSGTFLLYNEQFF
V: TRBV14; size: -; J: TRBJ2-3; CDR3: CASSGTGVIFTDTQYF
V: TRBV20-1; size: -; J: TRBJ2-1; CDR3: CSAIIPNYNEQFF
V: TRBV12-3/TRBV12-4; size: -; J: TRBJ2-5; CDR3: CASRGPEETQYF
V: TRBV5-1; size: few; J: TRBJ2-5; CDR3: CASSPDTQETQYF
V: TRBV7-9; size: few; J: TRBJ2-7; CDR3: CATVGVEPTGIYEQYF
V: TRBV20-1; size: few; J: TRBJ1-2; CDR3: CSARPWAGPTYGYTF
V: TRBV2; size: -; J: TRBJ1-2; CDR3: CASSERTIANYGYTF
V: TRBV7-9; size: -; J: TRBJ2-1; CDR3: CANSPRDRGSNEQFF
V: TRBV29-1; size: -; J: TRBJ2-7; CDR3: CSVPGLAGGYEQYF
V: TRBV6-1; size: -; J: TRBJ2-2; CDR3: CASSYKGTGELFF
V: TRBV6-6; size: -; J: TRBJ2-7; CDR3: CASRGQRVEQYF
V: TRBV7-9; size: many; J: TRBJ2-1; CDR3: CASSPKGGENEQFF
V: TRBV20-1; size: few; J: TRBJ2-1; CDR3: CSGETSVSYNEQFF
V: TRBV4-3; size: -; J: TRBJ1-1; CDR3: CASSQGQRSEAFF
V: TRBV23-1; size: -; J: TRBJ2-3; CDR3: CASSHRGGALTDTQYF
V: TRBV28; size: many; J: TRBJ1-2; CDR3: CASTFRGSYYGYTF
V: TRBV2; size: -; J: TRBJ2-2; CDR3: CASEVLAGGRTGELFF
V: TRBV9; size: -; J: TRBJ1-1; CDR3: CASSVEEQYTEAFF
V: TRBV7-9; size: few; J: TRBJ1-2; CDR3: CASSSDSNYGYTF
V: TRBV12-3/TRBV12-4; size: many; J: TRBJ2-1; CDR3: CASSLTSGDEQFF
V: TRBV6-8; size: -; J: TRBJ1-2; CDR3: CASSQQAENYGYTF
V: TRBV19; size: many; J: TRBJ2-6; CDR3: CASSIPYRSSSGANVLTF
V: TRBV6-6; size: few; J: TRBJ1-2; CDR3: CASSRDGINYGYTF
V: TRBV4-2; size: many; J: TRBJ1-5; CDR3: CASSQDQEGRFNQPQHF
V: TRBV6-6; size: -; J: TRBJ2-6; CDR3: CASSYYRRGANVLTF
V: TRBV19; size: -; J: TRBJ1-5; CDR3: CASSTLSSGLSVQPQHF
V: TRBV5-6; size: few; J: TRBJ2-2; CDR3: CASSLFYEEFDTGELFF
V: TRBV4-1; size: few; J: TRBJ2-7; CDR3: CASSQDRVDSTYEQYF
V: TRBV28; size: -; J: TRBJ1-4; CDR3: CASSPTVATNEKLFF
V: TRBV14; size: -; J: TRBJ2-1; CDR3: CASSQVIGKREFF
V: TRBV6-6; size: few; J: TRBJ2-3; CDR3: CASSYLGRTTDTQYF
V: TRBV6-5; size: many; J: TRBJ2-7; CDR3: CASSYYNSYEQYF
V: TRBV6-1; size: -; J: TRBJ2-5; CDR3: CASTGGTSGVETQYF
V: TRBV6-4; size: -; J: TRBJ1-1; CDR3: CASSDWADTEAFF
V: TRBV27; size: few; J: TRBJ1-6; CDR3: CASSSPRTTGYNSPLHF
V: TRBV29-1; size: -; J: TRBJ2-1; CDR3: CSVQSEQFF